The 10 T cell receptor beta chains reported below all come from one sample, sequenced in a study of identifying expanded T cells in peripheral blood. Libraries were prepared by immunoSEQ multiplex PCR; TCRdb keeps only in-frame clonotypes and omits some of them. The sample contains tens of thousands of clones, roughly four fifths of which appear only once. The sample consisted of blood. Receptor source: a person between 18 and 69 years old in good health.

This chain links TRBV6-6 with TRBJ2-1; D uncertain. Germline V gene sequence: CDR1 MNHNY, CDR2 SVGAGI (reference sequence). Trimming removed 0 bases from V and 7 bases from J, with 7 bases in between. This CDR3 has 13 residues. CDR3 nucleotide sequence: TGTGCCAGCAGTTACTCCCAACGGAATGAGCAGTTCTTC. Protein: CASSYSQRNEQFF.

This sequence joins TRBV11-3 and TRBJ2-1; 12 nucleotides line up with TRBD2. The V and J ends lost 4 bases and 7 bases, in that order; junction bases with no gene match: 5. Germline-derived CDR1 and CDR2 are SGHNT and YENEEA. The CDR3 loop spans 15 amino acids. Here the CDR3 reads CASSSQTSGSNEQFF. The CDR3 region has the DNA TGTGCCAGCAGCTCCCAGACTAGCGGGAGTAATGAGCAGTTCTTC.

The CDR3 DNA reads as TGCAGCGGGGGACAGGGCCCGAACACTGAAGCTTTCTTT. Encoded protein: CSGGQGPNTEAFF. The chain links TRBV29-1 to TRBJ1-1, with 9 bases matching TRBD1. CDR1 SQVTM and CDR2 ANQGSEA come from the germline V gene. The CDR3 covers 13 residues. The V and J ends lost 7 bases and 1 base, in that order; junction bases with no gene match: 4.

The rearrangement uses TRBV15 and TRBJ1-1, with 7 positions matching TRBD1. The V and J ends lost 5 bases and 4 bases, in that order; junction bases with no gene match: 1. The germline gives CDR1 LNHNV, CDR2 YYDKDF (reference sequence). This CDR3 region has 12 residues. CDR3 sequence reads: CATSQGGTEAFF. CDR3 sequence (DNA): TGTGCCACCAGCCAGGGGGGCACTGAAGCTTTCTTT.

This chain links TRBV18 with TRBJ2-5, with a weak D call TRBD2 (5 bases). Trimming pared 3 bases from V and 5 bases from J, leaving 13 bases between. The CDR3 sequence is 14 residues long. From germline, CDR1 is KGHSH and CDR2 LQKENI. The CDR3 DNA reads as TGTGCCAGCTCACCTCAACTAGGGCGGGAGACCCAGTACTTC. Protein: CASSPQLGRETQYF.

This clone was observed once. The chain has TRBV5-1 and TRBJ1-2; D is possibly TRBD1 (5 bases). Per germline, CDR1 SGHRS and CDR2 YFSETQ. V lost 6 bases, J lost 5 bases, and 20 bases lay in between. The length of the CDR3 is 15 residues. The CDR3 DNA is TGCGCCAGCACCCAGACAGCCCAAGGACTTTATGGCTACACCTTC. Protein product: CASTQTAQGLYGYTF.

The chain recombines TRBV6-1 with TRBJ2-1; 11 bases match TRBD2. The V gene's germline CDR1 is MNHNS and CDR2 SASEGT. After removal of 6 bases from V and 5 bases from J, the junction contained 6 bases not matched to a gene. This CDR3 is built from 15 residues. The DNA for the CDR3 is TGTGCCAGCAGGACCGGGACTAGCGGCCACAATGAGCAGTTCTTC. It yields the protein CASRTGTSGHNEQFF.

This clone was seen a few times. This rearrangement joins TRBV6-5 to TRBJ1-1; D unclear. The CDR3 has 11 amino acids. Germline CDR1 is MNHEY and CDR2 is SVGAGI. Trimming pared 5 bases from V and 5 bases from J, leaving 6 bases between. The CDR3 spells CASSGRTEAFF. In DNA, the CDR3 is TGTGCCAGCAGTGGCCGGACTGAAGCTTTCTTT.

This rearrangement joins TRBV7-9 to TRBJ2-1, with 10 bases fitting TRBD2. Germline CDR1 reads SEHNR; CDR2 reads FQNEAQ (reference sequence). Trimming at V came to 5 bases and at J to 6 bases, leaving 10 bases not matched to a gene. CDR3 length: 16 amino acids. The CDR3: CASSALAGAQLNEQFF. The CDR3 nucleotides are TGTGCCAGCAGCGCTCTAGCGGGGGCCCAACTCAATGAGCAGTTCTTC.

Only one count was recorded for this clone. V usage is TRBV21-1 and J usage is TRBJ2-6. TRBV21-1 is flagged as a pseudogene. The CDR3 loop spans 14 amino acids. DNA of the CDR3: TGTGCCAGCACACTGGGCTCTGGGGCCAACGTCCTGACTTTC. It yields the protein CASTLGSGANVLTF.